In this sample, the clone carrying this T cell receptor beta chain turned up a few times. Each TCR cDNA molecule bore a unique molecular identifier. TCRdb recomputed calls from the 5' RACE reads with MiXCR, one row per CDR3 protein. Here the sample spans just over 75,000 distinct CDR3 sequences, 8% being singletons. The sample comes from a study of spatial heterogeneity in lung cancer. Overall study context: Raw reads showed each unique TCR and UMI combination turning up more than ten times on average.

Time point reported: sample taken at primary tumor resection. Without sorting, whole RNA was sequenced from tumor, nontumor lung or frozen PBMC. The CDR3 totals 14 residues. Germline CDR1 reads MNHEY; CDR2 reads SMNVEV (reference sequence). Trimming at V came to 7 bases and at J to 5 bases, leaving 10 bases not matched to a gene. The V and J genes are TRBV27 and TRBJ2-5; TRBD2 matches 7 bases. This TCR came from a male donor with early-stage non-small cell lung cancer. The sequenced sample was PBMCs, obtained at surgery. CDR3 sequence (DNA): TGTGCCAGCAAGGCTAGCGGTCGTCTCGAGACCCAGTACTTC. It translates to CASKASGRLETQYF.